This T cell receptor beta chain was captured in a study of spatial heterogeneity in lung cancer. Only a few counts were recorded for this clonotype. V was cut by 6 bases and J by 5 bases, with 14 bases left in between. The CDR3 is made up of 14 amino acids. Looked up from germline, CDR1 is MNHEY and CDR2 is SVGEGT. The time point: sample taken at primary tumor resection. TCRdb ran MiXCR on the 5' RACE reads and lists one entry per CDR3 protein. The sample holds approximately 92,000 distinct CDR3 sequences, 10% to 15% seen once. The rearrangement links TRBV6-2 or TRBV6-3 to TRBJ2-1, with D unresolved. The clonotype originates from a male donor with early-stage non-small cell lung cancer. Sample: PBMCs, taken at surgery. CDR3 in amino acids: CASRIRRGDNEQFF. The CDR3 DNA reads as TGTGCCAGCAGGATTCGACGTGGGGACAATGAGCAGTTCTTC.